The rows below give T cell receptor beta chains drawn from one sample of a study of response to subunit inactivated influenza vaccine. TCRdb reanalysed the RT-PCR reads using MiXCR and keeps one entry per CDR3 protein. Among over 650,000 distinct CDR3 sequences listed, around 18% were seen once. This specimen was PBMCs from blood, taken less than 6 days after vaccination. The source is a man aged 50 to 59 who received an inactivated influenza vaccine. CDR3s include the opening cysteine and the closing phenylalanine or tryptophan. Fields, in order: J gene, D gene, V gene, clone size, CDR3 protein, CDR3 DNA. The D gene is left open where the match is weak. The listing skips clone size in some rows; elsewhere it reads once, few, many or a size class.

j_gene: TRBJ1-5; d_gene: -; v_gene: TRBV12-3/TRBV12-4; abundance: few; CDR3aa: CASSLEAGSNQPQHF; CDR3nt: TGTGCCAGCAGTTTAGAGGCCGGGAGCAATCAGCCCCAGCATTTT
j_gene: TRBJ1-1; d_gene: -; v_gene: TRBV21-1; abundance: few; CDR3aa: CASRSRGRTEAFF; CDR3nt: TGTGCCAGCAGGAGCAGGGGGCGAACTGAAGCTTTCTTT
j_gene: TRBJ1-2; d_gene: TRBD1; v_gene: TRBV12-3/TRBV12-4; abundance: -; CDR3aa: CASSLGQGQGYNYGYTF; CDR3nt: TGTGCCAGCAGCCTCGGACAGGGCCAAGGATATAACTATGGCTACACCTTC
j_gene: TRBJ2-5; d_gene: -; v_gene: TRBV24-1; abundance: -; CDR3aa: CATSDFRDTAKETQYF; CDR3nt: TGTGCCACCAGTGATTTTAGGGACACGGCAAAAGAGACCCAGTACTTC
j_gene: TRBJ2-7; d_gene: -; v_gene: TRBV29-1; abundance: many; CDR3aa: CSVEDVNRTPFEQYF; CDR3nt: TGCAGCGTTGAAGATGTTAACAGGACGCCTTTTGAGCAGTACTTC
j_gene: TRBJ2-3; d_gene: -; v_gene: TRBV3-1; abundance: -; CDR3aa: CASSQSENTQYF; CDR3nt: TGTGCCAGCAGCCAAAGTGAAAATACGCAGTATTTT
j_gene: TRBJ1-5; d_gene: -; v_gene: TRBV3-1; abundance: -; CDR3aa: CASSQEGIYQPQHF; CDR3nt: TGTGCCAGCAGCCAAGAAGGTATCTATCAGCCCCAGCATTTT
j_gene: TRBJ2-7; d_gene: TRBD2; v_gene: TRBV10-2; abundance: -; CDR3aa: CASSVTSGGSSSYEQYF; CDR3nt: TGCGCCAGCAGTGTTACTAGCGGGGGGTCTAGCTCCTACGAGCAGTACTTC
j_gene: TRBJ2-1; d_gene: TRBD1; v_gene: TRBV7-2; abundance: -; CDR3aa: CASSFDRGPHNEQFF; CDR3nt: TGTGCCAGCAGCTTCGACAGGGGACCCCACAATGAGCAGTTCTTC
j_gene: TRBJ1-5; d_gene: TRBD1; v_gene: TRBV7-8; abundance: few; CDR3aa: CASSHRRRGLQPQHF; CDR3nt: TGTGCCAGCAGCCATCGGCGCAGGGGGCTTCAGCCCCAGCATTTT
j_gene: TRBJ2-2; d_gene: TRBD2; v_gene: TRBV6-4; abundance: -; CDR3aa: CASSAWGYSGRHANTGELFF; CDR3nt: TGTGCCAGCAGTGCCTGGGGGTATAGCGGGAGACATGCGAACACCGGGGAGCTGTTTTTT
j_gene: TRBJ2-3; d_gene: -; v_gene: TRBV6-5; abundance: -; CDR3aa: CATTRTDTQYF; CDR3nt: TGTGCCACGACCCGCACAGATACGCAGTATTTT
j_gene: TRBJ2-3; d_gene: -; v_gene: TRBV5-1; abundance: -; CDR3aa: CASSRPDSTDTQYF; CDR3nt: TGCGCCAGCAGCCGCCCCGATAGCACAGATACGCAGTATTTT
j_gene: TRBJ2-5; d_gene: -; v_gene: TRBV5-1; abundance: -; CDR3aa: CASTPGGSVQETQYF; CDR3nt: TGCGCCAGCACCCCGGGGGGCTCCGTCCAAGAGACCCAGTACTTC
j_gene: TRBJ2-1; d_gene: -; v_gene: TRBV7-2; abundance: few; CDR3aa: CASSLVVSGSYNEQFF; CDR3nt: TGTGCCAGCAGCTTAGTCGTTAGCGGATCCTACAATGAGCAGTTCTTC
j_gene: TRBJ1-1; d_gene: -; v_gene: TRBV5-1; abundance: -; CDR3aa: CASSSEEGAFF; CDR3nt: TGCGCCAGCAGCTCGGAGGAAGGGGCTTTCTTT
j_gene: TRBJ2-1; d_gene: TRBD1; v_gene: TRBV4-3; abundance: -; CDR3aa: CASSQFGQVVDEQFF; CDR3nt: TGCGCCAGCAGCCAGTTTGGACAGGTTGTAGATGAGCAGTTCTTC
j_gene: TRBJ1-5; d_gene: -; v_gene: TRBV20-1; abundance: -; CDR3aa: CSARVGVTQPQHF; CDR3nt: TGCAGTGCTAGAGTAGGGGTAACCCAGCCCCAGCATTTT
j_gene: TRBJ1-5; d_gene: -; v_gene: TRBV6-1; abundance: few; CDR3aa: CASRRNLRDQNQPQHF; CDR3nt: TGTGCCAGCAGAAGAAATCTTAGGGACCAAAATCAGCCCCAGCATTTT
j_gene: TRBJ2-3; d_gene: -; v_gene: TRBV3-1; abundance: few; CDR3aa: CASSPTGRTPTDTQYF; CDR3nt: TGTGCCAGCAGCCCGACGGGACGGACTCCCACAGATACGCAGTATTTT
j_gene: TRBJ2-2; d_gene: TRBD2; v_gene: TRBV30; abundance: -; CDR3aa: CAWSPLTSGGTGELFF; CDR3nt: TGTGCCTGGAGTCCACTTACTAGCGGAGGCACCGGGGAGCTGTTTTTT
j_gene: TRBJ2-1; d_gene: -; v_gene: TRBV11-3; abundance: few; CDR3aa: CASSQTLVPNEQFF; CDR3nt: TGTGCCAGCAGCCAAACACTAGTTCCCAATGAGCAGTTCTTC
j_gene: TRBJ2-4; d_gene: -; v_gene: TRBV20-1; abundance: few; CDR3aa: CSATGPLGIQYF; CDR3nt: TGCAGTGCTACAGGGCCCCTTGGGATTCAGTACTTC
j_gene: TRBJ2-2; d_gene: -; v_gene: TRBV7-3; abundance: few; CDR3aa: CASSFLGSTGELFF; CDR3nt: TGTGCCAGCAGTTTCCTTGGGAGCACCGGGGAGCTGTTTTTT
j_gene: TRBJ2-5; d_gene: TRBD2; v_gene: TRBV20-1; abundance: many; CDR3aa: CSASKTGRQETQYF; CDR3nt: TGCAGTGCTAGCAAGACCGGGAGGCAAGAGACCCAGTACTTC
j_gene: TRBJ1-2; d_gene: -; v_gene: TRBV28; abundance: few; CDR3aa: CASSRGQDYGYTF; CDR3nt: TGTGCCAGCAGCCGAGGACAAGACTATGGCTACACCTTC
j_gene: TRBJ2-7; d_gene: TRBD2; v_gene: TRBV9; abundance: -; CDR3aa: CASSRSSGRAYEQYF; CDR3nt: TGTGCCAGCAGCCGATCTAGCGGGAGGGCCTACGAGCAGTACTTC
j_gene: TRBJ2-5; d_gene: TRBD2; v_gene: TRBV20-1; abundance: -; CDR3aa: CSARALSGRDETQYF; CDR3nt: TGCAGTGCTAGAGCTCTTAGCGGGAGGGATGAGACCCAGTACTTC
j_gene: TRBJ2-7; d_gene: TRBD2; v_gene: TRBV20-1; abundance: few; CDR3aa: CSASPGLAGYEQYF; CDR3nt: TGCAGTGCTAGCCCCGGACTAGCGGGCTACGAGCAGTACTTC
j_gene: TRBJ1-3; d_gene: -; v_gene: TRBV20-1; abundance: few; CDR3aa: CSARDPPGVDGNTIYF; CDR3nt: TGCAGTGCTAGAGACCCCCCCGGGGTCGACGGAAACACCATATATTTT
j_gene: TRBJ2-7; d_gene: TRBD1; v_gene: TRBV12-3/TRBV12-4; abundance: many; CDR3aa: CASSQTGDYEQYF; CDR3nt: TGTGCCAGCAGCCAAACAGGGGACTACGAGCAGTACTTC
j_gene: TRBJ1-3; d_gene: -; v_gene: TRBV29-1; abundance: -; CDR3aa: CSVGIASSGNTIYF; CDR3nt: TGCAGCGTTGGGATAGCCAGCTCTGGAAACACCATATATTTT
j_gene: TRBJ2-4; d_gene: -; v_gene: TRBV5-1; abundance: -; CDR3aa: CASSLDSNLAKNIQYF; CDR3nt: TGCGCCAGCAGCCTAGACAGTAATTTAGCCAAAAACATTCAGTACTTC
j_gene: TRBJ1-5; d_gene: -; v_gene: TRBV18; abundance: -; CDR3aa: CASSPGNNQPQHF; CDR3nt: TGTGCCAGCTCACCAGGGAACAATCAGCCCCAGCATTTT
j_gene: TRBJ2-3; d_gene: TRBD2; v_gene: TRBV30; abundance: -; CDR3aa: CAWSGGGVDTQYF; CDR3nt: TGTGCCTGGAGTGGCGGGGGGGTAGATACGCAGTATTTT
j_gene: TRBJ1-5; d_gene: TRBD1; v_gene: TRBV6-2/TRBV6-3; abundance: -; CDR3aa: CASSKSPGTGLSQPQHF; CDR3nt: TGTGCCAGCAGTAAATCTCCCGGGACAGGGCTTTCGCAGCCCCAGCATTTT
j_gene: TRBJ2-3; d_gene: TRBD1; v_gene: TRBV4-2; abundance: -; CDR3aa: CASSPKDRGADTQYF; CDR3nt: TGTGCCAGCAGCCCCAAAGACAGGGGGGCAGATACGCAGTATTTT
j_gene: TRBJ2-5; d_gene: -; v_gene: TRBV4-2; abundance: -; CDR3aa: CASSQAGPGETQYF; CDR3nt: TGTGCCAGCAGCCAAGCAGGGCCTGGGGAGACCCAGTACTTC
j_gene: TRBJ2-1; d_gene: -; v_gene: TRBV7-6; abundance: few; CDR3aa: CASSPNQPGQLYNEQFF; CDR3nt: TGTGCCAGCAGCCCGAATCAACCGGGACAACTATACAATGAGCAGTTCTTC
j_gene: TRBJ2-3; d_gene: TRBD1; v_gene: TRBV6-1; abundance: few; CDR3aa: CASSDMLGQGARDTQYF; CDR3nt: TGTGCCAGCAGTGATATGCTCGGACAGGGGGCGAGGGATACGCAGTATTTT
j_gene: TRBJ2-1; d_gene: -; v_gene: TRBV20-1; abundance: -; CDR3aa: CSASEVGYNEQFF; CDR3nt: TGCAGTGCTAGCGAAGTCGGGTACAATGAGCAGTTCTTC
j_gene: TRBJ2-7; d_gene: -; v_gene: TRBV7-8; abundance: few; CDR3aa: CATREGNPPHEQYF; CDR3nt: TGTGCCACTAGAGAGGGTAACCCACCCCACGAGCAGTACTTC
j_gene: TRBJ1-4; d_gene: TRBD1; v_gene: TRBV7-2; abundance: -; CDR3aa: CASSFDRGAAMGEKLFF; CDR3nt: TGTGCCAGCAGCTTCGACAGGGGTGCGGCTATGGGTGAAAAACTGTTTTTT
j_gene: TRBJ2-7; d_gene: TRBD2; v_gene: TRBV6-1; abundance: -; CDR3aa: CASSGKTSGSLYEQYF; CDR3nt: TGTGCCAGCAGTGGAAAGACTAGCGGGAGCTTGTACGAGCAGTACTTC
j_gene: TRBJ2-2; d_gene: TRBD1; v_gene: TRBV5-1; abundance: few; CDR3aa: CASRDRQGPTGELFF; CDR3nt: TGCGCCAGCAGGGACAGACAGGGTCCGACCGGGGAGCTGTTTTTT
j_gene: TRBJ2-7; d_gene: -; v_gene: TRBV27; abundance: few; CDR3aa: CASSLSSGHSYEQYF; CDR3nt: TGTGCCAGCAGTTTATCCAGCGGGCACTCCTACGAGCAGTACTTC
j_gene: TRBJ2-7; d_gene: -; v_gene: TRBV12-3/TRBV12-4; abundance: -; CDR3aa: CASSSVQGRLFEQYF; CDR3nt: TGTGCCAGCAGTTCGGTGCAGGGGAGACTATTCGAGCAGTACTTC
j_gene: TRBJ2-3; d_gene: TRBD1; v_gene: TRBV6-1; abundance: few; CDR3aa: CASSGTGGGTDTQYF; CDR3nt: TGTGCCAGCAGTGGGACAGGGGGCGGAACAGATACGCAGTATTTT
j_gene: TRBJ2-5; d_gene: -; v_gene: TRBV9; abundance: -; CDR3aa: CASSVEGGETQYF; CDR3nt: TGTGCCAGCAGCGTAGAGGGGGGAGAGACCCAGTACTTC
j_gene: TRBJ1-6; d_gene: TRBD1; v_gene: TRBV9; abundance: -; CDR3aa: CASSVEGQGYSPLHF; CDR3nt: TGTGCCAGCAGCGTAGAGGGACAGGGTTATTCACCCCTCCACTTT
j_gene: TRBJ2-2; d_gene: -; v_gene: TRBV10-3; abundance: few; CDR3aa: CATRGTGELFF; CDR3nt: TGTGCCACCCGAGGCACCGGGGAGCTGTTTTTT
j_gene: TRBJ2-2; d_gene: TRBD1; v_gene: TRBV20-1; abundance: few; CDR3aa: CSAKSGQGNSGELFF; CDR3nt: TGCAGTGCTAAGTCGGGACAGGGTAACTCCGGGGAGCTGTTTTTT
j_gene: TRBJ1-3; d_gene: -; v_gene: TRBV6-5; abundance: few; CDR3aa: CASSYQNRAGNTIYF; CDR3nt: TGTGCCAGCAGTTACCAAAACAGGGCCGGAAACACCATATATTTT
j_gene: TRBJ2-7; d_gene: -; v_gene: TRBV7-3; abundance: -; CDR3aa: CASSPEVGREQYF; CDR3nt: TGTGCCAGCAGCCCGGAGGTGGGCCGGGAGCAGTACTTC
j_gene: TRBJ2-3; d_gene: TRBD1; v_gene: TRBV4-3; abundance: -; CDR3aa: CASSQGTGPSTDTQYF; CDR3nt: TGCGCCAGCAGCCAAGGGACAGGACCTAGCACAGATACGCAGTATTTT
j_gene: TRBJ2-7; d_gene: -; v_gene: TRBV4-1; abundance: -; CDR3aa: CASSHSRGEQYF; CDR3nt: TGCGCCAGCAGCCATTCTAGGGGCGAGCAGTACTTC
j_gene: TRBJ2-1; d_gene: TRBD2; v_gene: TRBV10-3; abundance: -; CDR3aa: CAISDDPSGSVYNEQFF; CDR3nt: TGTGCCATCAGTGACGATCCTAGCGGGAGCGTCTACAATGAGCAGTTCTTC
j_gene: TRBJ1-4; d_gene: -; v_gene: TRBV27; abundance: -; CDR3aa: CASSITGEKLFF; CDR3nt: TGTGCCAGCAGTATCACAGGGGAAAAACTGTTTTTT
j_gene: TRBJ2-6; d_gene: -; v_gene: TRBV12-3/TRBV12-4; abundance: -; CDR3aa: CASSQGLPGANVLTF; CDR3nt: TGTGCCAGCAGTCAGGGTCTCCCTGGGGCCAACGTCCTGACTTTC
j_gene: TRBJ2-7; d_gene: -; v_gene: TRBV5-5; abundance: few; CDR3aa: CASSNPIAVYEQYF; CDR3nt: TGTGCCAGCAGCAACCCTATAGCGGTATACGAGCAGTACTTC